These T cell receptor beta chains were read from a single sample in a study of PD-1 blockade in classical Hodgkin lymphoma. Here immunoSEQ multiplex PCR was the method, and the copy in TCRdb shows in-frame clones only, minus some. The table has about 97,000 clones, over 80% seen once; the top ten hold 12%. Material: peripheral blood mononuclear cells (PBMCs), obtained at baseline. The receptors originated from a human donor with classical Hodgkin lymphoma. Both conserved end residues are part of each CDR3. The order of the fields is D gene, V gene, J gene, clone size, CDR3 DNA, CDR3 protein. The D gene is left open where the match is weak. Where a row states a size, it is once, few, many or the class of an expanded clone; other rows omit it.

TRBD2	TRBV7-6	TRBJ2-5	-	TGTGCCAGCAGCAAGCTAGCGGGCCAAGAGACCCAGTACTTC	CASSKLAGQETQYF
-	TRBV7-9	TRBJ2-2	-	TGTGCCAGCAGCCCGGACTACTCTTTCGGGGAGCTGTTTTTT	CASSPDYSFGELFF
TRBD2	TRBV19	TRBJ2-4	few	TGTGCCAGTAGTCTCAGACTAGCGGGAGAAAACATTCAGTACTTC	CASSLRLAGENIQYF
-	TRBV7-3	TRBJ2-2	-	TGTGCCAGCAGCTTGGGGGGAACTACCGGGGAGCTGTTTTTT	CASSLGGTTGELFF
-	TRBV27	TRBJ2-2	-	TGTGCCAGCAGTTTACAGGCTAGAACCGGGGAGCTGTTTTTT	CASSLQARTGELFF
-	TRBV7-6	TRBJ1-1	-	TGTGCCAGCAGCTTAAGGGGTGACGCTGAAGCTTTCTTT	CASSLRGDAEAFF
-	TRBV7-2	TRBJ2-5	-	TGTGCCAGCAGCCCCCAGGGAGTCGTGCAGACCCAGTACTTC	CASSPQGVVQTQYF
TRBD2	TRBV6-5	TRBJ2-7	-	TGTGCCAGCAGTTACTCCTTAGCGGGAGGGGGCGAGCAGTACTTC	CASSYSLAGGGEQYF
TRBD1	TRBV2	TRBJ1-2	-	TGTGCCAGCAAACCAGGGGGTGTTAGTGGCTACACCTTC	CASKPGGVSGYTF
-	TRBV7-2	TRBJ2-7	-	TGTGCCAGCAGCCCTCCTGGGGGCCCCCACGAGCAGTACTTC	CASSPPGGPHEQYF
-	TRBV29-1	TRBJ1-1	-	TGCAGCGTTGGGGCAGGGAAGAGGACTGAAGCTTTCTTT	CSVGAGKRTEAFF
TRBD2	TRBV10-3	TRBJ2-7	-	TGTGCCACGAGCGGGAGCAGGGCTGGGGGTGACTACGAGCAGTACTTC	CATSGSRAGGDYEQYF
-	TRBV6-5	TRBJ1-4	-	TGTGCCAGCGGCCTAAGGGGAGGGAGAGGAGAAAAACTGTTTTTT	CASGLRGGRGEKLFF
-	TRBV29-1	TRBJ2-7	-	TGCAGCGCCAGCCCGGGACCCCACGAGCAGTACTTC	CSASPGPHEQYF
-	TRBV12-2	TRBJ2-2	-	TGTGCACATTCCCCGGGGCGGGACAGCTTTTACACCGGGGAGCTGTTTTTT	CAHSPGRDSFYTGELFF
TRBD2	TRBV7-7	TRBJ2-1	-	TGTGCCAGCAGCCACGGCCTAGCGGGTAGCAATGAGCAGTTCTTC	CASSHGLAGSNEQFF
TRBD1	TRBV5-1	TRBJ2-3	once	TGCGCCAGCAGTCGGGACAGAGCTTCCACAGATACGCAGTATTTT	CASSRDRASTDTQYF
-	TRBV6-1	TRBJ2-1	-	TGTGCCAGCAGTGAAGCGACGAGCAGACAGTTCTTC	CASSEATSRQFF
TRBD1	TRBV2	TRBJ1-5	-	TGTGCCAGCAGGAAGGAAACAGGGGCTCCGAATCAGCCCCAGCATTTT	CASRKETGAPNQPQHF
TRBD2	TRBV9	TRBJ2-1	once	TGTGCCAGCAGCGTAGCCACTAGCGGGCCCAATGAGCAGTTCTTC	CASSVATSGPNEQFF
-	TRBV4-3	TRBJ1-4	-	TGCGCCAGCAGCCAAGGGTCTCGGCCGACCGGGGAAAAACTGTTTTTT	CASSQGSRPTGEKLFF
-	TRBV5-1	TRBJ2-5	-	TGCGCCAGCAGCTTAGGCGGTACCTCGGAGACCCAGTACTTC	CASSLGGTSETQYF
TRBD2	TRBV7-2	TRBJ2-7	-	TGTGCCAGCAGCTTAACCGGACTAGCGGGAGGAGTCCACGAGCAGTACTTC	CASSLTGLAGGVHEQYF
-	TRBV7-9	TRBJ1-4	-	TGTGCCAGCAGCTTCCGAGCCGCAGGGGCTCTTAATGAAAAACTGTTTTTT	CASSFRAAGALNEKLFF
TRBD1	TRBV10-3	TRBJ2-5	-	TGTGCCATCAGTGAGGGGACAGGCGAGACCCAGTACTTC	CAISEGTGETQYF
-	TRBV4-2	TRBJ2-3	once	TGTGCCAGCAGCTTGACCGGGCCAGATACGCAGTATTTT	CASSLTGPDTQYF
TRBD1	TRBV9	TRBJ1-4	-	TGTGCCAGCAGCCGAGGGGGCAGAGATGAAAAACTGTTTTTT	CASSRGGRDEKLFF
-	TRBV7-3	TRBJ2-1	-	TGTGCCAGCAGCCCAGGGCCTAGCGCATACAATGAGCAGTTCTTC	CASSPGPSAYNEQFF
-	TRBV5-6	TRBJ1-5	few	TGTGCCAGCAGCGCAACAGGGTTGCAGCCCCAGCATTTT	CASSATGLQPQHF
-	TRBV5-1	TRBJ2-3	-	TGCGCCAGCAGCTTGGCCAGTCCGAACACAGATACGCAGTATTTT	CASSLASPNTDTQYF
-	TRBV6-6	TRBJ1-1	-	TGTGCCAGCAGTTATATCGGGGCTGAAGCTTTCTTT	CASSYIGAEAFF
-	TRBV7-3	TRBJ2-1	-	TGTGCCAGCAGCTTAACTGCGGCCTCCTACAATGAGCAGTTCTTC	CASSLTAASYNEQFF
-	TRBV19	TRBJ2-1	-	TGTGCCAGTAGTATTGGGAGGAGCTCCTACAATGAGCAGTTCTTC	CASSIGRSSYNEQFF
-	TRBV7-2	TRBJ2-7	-	TGTGCCAGCAGGCCAGGGGATACCTACGAGCAGTACTTC	CASRPGDTYEQYF
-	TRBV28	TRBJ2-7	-	TGTGCCAGCAAAAGGGACTCGACCCTGAGCTCCTACGAGCAGTACTTC	CASKRDSTLSSYEQYF
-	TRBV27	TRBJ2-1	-	TGTGCCAGCAGTTTTGGGACCGATCCTAATGAGCAGTTCTTC	CASSFGTDPNEQFF
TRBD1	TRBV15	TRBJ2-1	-	TGTGCCACCAGCAGAGAACCGGGACAGGGGGCGGGTGAGCAGTTCTTC	CATSREPGQGAGEQFF
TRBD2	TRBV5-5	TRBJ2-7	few	TGTGCCAGCAGCTTGGAGCGGGGACTAATTCGATACGAGCAGTACTTC	CASSLERGLIRYEQYF
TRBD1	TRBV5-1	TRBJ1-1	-	TGCGCCAGCAGCATGGGACAGGGGATGAACACTGAAGCTTTCTTT	CASSMGQGMNTEAFF
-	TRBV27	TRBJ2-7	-	TGTGCCAGCAGTTTTCAGGGACCAACATACGAGCAGTACTTC	CASSFQGPTYEQYF
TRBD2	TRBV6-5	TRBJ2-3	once	TGTGCCAGCCGCCCGGGACTATTCACAGATACGCAGTATTTT	CASRPGLFTDTQYF
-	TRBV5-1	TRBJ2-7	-	TGCGCCAGCAGCCCGCGCGAGGGCCTCTCCGAGCAGTACTTC	CASSPREGLSEQYF
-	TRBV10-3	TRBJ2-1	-	TGTGCCATCGGACAGTCCATACAGTCCTACAATGAGCAGTTCTTC	CAIGQSIQSYNEQFF
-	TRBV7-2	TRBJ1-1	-	TGTGCCAGCAGCTTACGCGATTGGACTGAAGCTTTCTTT	CASSLRDWTEAFF
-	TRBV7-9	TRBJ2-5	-	TGTGCCAGCAGCTTAGCCCTTTGGGAGACCCAGTACTTC	CASSLALWETQYF
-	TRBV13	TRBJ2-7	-	TGTGCCAGCAGCTTAGGAGTAGGGAGCCCCTACGAGCAGTACTTC	CASSLGVGSPYEQYF
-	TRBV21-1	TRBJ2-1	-	TGTGCCAGCAGAGTATCTAGCGGGGGTATGGATGAGCAGTTCTTC	CASRVSSGGMDEQFF
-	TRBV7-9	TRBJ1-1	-	TGTGCCAGCAGCTTCTACACCCAGTTTGGGAACACTGAAGCTTTCTTT	CASSFYTQFGNTEAFF
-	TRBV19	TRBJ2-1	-	TGTGCCAGTAGTATAGATCGCCGCTCCTACAATGAGCAGTTCTTC	CASSIDRRSYNEQFF
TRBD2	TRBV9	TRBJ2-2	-	TGTGCCAGCAGCACCGGGACTAGCGGGAGGGCCCTAGGCACCGGGGAGCTGTTTTTT	CASSTGTSGRALGTGELFF